The clone carrying this T cell receptor (beta chain) was found a few times. Its antigen is undetermined. This CDR3 is 16 amino acids long. In germline, CDR1 is LGHNA, CDR2 YSLEER. V was clipped by 1 base and J by 2 bases; unmatched bases: 4. This record comes from a study of T cells in localized non-small cell lung cancer. General observations from the study: Increased T cell density in blood showed an association with longer overall survival.

Sequencing used immunoSEQ multiplex PCR; TCRdb keeps in-frame clones, though not all of them. The table shows roughly 34,000 clones, with nearly 80% occurring only once. This clonotype was sampled from an older male donor with stage II squamous cell lung carcinoma. Material: peripheral blood, obtained before any cancer treatment. The V call is TRBV4-3, the J call TRBJ2-7; 11 bases map to TRBD2. CDR3 bases: TGCGCCAGCAGCCAAGGCGGGACTAGCGGTACCTACGAGCAGTACTTC. It codes for CASSQGGTSGTYEQYF.